These T cell receptor beta chains were read from a single sample in a study of control samples from healthy donors and cancer patients. Only in-frame clones appear in the TCRdb table, and some are missing; sequencing was by immunoSEQ multiplex PCR. Among about 100,000 clones listed, about 90% were seen once. The sequenced material came from blood. Receptors originate from a woman in her fifties or sixties in good health. Both conserved end residues are trimmed from each CDR3. Fields, in order: V gene, J gene, D gene, CDR3 protein. The D gene is left open where the match is weak.

v_gene: TRBV4-3; j_gene: TRBJ2-6; d_gene: -; CDR3aa: ASSQESGRGANVLT
v_gene: TRBV19; j_gene: TRBJ1-2; d_gene: -; CDR3aa: ASRWDASLGGYT
v_gene: TRBV6-1; j_gene: TRBJ1-2; d_gene: -; CDR3aa: ASSERNNGGYT
v_gene: TRBV3-1/TRBV3-2; j_gene: TRBJ1-4; d_gene: -; CDR3aa: ASSQETNEKLF
v_gene: TRBV6-5; j_gene: TRBJ1-1; d_gene: TRBD1; CDR3aa: ASSYWDRGRNTEAF
v_gene: TRBV30; j_gene: TRBJ1-6; d_gene: -; CDR3aa: AWARSSGPLH
v_gene: TRBV5-6; j_gene: TRBJ2-1; d_gene: TRBD2; CDR3aa: ASSAGTSGYNEQF
v_gene: TRBV7-3; j_gene: TRBJ2-1; d_gene: TRBD1; CDR3aa: ASSPKGQPNEQF
v_gene: TRBV30; j_gene: TRBJ2-7; d_gene: -; CDR3aa: AWSVLGYEQY
v_gene: TRBV30; j_gene: TRBJ2-5; d_gene: TRBD2; CDR3aa: AWSQGSGGETQY
v_gene: TRBV4-1; j_gene: TRBJ2-1; d_gene: -; CDR3aa: ASSHGGGDNEQF
v_gene: TRBV27; j_gene: TRBJ2-6; d_gene: -; CDR3aa: ASSFRQGVLT
v_gene: TRBV12-3/TRBV12-4; j_gene: TRBJ1-5; d_gene: -; CDR3aa: ASSLDEGTPQH
v_gene: TRBV19; j_gene: TRBJ1-2; d_gene: -; CDR3aa: ASSIEWQIPNYGYT
v_gene: TRBV7-8; j_gene: TRBJ2-7; d_gene: -; CDR3aa: ASSTLPGAGYEQY
v_gene: TRBV5-6; j_gene: TRBJ2-5; d_gene: -; CDR3aa: ASSRGGGTQY
v_gene: TRBV2; j_gene: TRBJ2-1; d_gene: TRBD2; CDR3aa: ASSLSGGYNEQF
v_gene: TRBV25-1; j_gene: TRBJ2-3; d_gene: TRBD2; CDR3aa: ASSDRLARTDTQY
v_gene: TRBV3-1/TRBV3-2; j_gene: TRBJ2-3; d_gene: TRBD1; CDR3aa: ASSPLIRDSPTDTQY
v_gene: TRBV3-1/TRBV3-2; j_gene: TRBJ1-5; d_gene: -; CDR3aa: ASSQDVLGSPQH
v_gene: TRBV21-1; j_gene: TRBJ1-1; d_gene: -; CDR3aa: ASSKGDRGEGTEAF